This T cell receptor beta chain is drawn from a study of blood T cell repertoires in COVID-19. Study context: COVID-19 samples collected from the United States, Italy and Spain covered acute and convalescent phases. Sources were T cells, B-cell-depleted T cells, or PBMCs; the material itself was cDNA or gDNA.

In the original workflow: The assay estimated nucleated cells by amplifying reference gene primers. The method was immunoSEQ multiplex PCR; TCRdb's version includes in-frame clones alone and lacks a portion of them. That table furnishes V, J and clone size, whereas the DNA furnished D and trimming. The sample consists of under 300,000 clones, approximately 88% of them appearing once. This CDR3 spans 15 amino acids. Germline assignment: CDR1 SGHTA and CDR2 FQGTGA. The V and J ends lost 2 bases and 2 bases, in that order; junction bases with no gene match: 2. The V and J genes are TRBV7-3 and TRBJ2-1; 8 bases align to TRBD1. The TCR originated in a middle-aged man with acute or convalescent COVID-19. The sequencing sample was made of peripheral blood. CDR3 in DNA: TGTGCCAGCAGCTTAGGACAGGGCACCTACAATGAGCAGTTCTTC. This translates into CASSLGQGTYNEQFF.